The entry below gives a single T cell receptor (beta chain) sequence along with its context. Data came from immunoSEQ multiplex PCR; TCRdb stores just in-frame clones and leaves some out. The sample records fewer than 75,000 clones, more than 70% being singletons. The record originates from a study of cytotoxic CD8 clonotypes in ibrutinib-treated CLL. Germline V gene data show CDR1 as LGHNA and CDR2 as YSLEER. V was clipped by 4 bases and J by 0 bases; unmatched bases: 6. The CDR3 contains 16 residues. Material: PBMCs, obtained after 12 months of ibrutinib treatment. V and J are TRBV4-3 and TRBJ1-3; 7 bases are a match to TRBD1. The clonotype originates from a human donor with chronic lymphocytic leukemia. CDR3 sequence (DNA): TGCGCCAGCAGCCGCGGGACAGCGAACTCTGGAAACACCATATATTTT. Translation: CASSRGTANSGNTIYF.